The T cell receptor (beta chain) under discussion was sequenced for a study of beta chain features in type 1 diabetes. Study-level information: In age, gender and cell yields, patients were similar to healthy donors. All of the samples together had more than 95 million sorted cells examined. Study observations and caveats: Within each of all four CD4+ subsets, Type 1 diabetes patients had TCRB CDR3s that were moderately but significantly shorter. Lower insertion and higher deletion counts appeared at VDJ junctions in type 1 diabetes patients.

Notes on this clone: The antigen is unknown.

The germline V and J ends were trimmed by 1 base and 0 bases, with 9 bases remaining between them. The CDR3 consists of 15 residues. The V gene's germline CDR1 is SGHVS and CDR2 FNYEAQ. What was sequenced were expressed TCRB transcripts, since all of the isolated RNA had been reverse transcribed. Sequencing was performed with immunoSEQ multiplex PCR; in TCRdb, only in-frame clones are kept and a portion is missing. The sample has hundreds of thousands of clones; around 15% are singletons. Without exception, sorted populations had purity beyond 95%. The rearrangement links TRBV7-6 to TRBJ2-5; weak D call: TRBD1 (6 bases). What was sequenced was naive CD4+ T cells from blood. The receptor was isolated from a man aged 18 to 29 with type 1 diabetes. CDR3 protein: CASSLVSGDQETQYF. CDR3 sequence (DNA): TGTGCCAGCAGCTTAGTCTCAGGGGACCAAGAGACCCAGTACTTC.